This TCR beta chain appears in the sequencing data of a study of T cell responses to AZD1222 COVID-19 vaccine. Overall study results and limits: There were vaccine-associated CD4 TCRs across spike, dominant at 160-218 and 743-854. Repertoires were sampled only after the peak T cell response.

Germline CDR1 MNHEY, CDR2 SMNVEV (reference sequence). CDR3 length: 17 residues. V was clipped by 1 base and J by 1 base; unmatched bases: 7. Worth noting for this clone: Its antigen is not known.

This table comes from immunoSEQ multiplex PCR, and its TCRdb copy is limited to in-frame clones, with some not included. This sample has about 130,000 clones, with over 90% found just once. The material sequenced was peripheral blood, taken on day 0 of AZD1222 vaccination. The chain recombines TRBV27 with TRBJ2-5, with 9 bases that match TRBD1. The sequence was obtained from an adult in good health. The CDR3 loop reads CASSLFGTGKFQETQYF. DNA of the CDR3: TGTGCCAGCAGTTTATTCGGGACAGGGAAATTCCAAGAGACCCAGTACTTC.